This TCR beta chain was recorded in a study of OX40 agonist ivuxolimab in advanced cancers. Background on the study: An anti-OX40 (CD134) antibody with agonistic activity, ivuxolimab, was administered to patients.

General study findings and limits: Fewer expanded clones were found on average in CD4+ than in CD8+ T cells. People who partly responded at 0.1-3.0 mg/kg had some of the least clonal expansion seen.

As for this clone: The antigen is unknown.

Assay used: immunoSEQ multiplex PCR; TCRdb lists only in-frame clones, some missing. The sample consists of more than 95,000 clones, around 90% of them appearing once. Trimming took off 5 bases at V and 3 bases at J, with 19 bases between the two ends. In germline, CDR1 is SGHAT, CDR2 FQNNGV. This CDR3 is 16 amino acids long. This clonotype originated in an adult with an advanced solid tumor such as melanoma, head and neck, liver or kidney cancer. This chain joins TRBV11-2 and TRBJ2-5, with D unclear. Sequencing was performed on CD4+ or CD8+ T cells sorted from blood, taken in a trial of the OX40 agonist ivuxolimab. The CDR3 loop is CASSPARGPGEETQYF. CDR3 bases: TGTGCCAGCAGCCCGGCTCGTGGGCCAGGAGAAGAGACCCAGTACTTC.